The rows below give T cell receptor beta chains drawn from one sample of a study of OX40 agonist ivuxolimab in advanced cancers. The assay was immunoSEQ multiplex PCR, and TCRdb's table has in-frame clones only and misses some. The sample lists tens of thousands of clones; over 65% were seen once. This material consisted of CD4+ or CD8+ T cells sorted from blood, taken in a trial of the OX40 agonist ivuxolimab. The origin of the receptors is an adult with an advanced solid tumor such as melanoma, head and neck, liver or kidney cancer. Both conserved end residues are part of each CDR3. D genes are given only for firm matches. Size is stated for part of the rows, as once, few or many counts, or as a class when the clone is expanded.

abundance | j_gene | d_gene | v_gene | CDR3aa | CDR3nt
once | TRBJ2-1 | . | TRBV14 | CASRVSKYNEQFF | TGTGCCAGCAGAGTATCTAAGTACAATGAGCAGTTCTTC
. | TRBJ2-5 | TRBD1 | TRBV19 | CASSGDSRETQYF | TGTGCCAGTAGTGGGGACAGCCGAGAGACCCAGTACTTC
once | TRBJ2-7 | . | TRBV19 | CASSIAQGAYEQYF | TGTGCCAGTAGTATAGCCCAAGGCGCCTACGAGCAGTACTTC
. | TRBJ2-3 | . | TRBV29-1 | CSVEDRAGRTDTQYF | TGCAGCGTTGAAGATCGGGCAGGGAGGACAGATACGCAGTATTTT
. | TRBJ1-2 | . | TRBV7-9 | CAGEGEDYGYTF | TGTGCCGGGGAGGGTGAGGACTATGGCTACACCTTC
. | TRBJ2-3 | . | TRBV19 | CATGRVVTDTQYF | TGTGCCACCGGGAGAGTCGTGACAGATACGCAGTATTTT
few | TRBJ2-1 | . | TRBV29-1 | CSVELVADHRNEQFF | TGCAGCGTTGAATTGGTGGCGGACCATCGAAATGAGCAGTTCTTC
. | TRBJ1-1 | TRBD1 | TRBV28 | CASSLWGGTGFDTEAFF | TGTGCCAGCAGTTTATGGGGGGGGACAGGGTTCGACACTGAAGCTTTCTTT
. | TRBJ1-2 | . | TRBV5-1 | CASSLAVDSGDYGYTF | TGCGCCAGCAGCTTGGCCGTGGACAGCGGGGACTATGGCTACACCTTC
few | TRBJ2-1 | TRBD1 | TRBV28 | CASSWTGKNYNEQFF | TGTGCCAGCAGTTGGACAGGGAAGAACTACAATGAGCAGTTCTTC
. | TRBJ1-5 | . | TRBV19 | CASSPLRGDAQPQHF | TGTGCCAGTAGCCCGCTCCGGGGGGACGCTCAGCCCCAGCATTTT